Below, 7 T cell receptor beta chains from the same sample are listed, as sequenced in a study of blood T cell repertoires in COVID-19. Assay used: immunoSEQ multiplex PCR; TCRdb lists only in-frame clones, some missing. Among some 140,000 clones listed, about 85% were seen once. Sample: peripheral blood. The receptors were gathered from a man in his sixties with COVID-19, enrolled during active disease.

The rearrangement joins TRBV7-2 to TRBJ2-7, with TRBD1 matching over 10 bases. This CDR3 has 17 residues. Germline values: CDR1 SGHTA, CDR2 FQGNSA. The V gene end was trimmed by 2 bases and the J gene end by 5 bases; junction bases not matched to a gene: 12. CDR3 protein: CASSLRPSGTGAHEQYF. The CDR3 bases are TGTGCCAGCAGCTTACGCCCCTCCGGGACAGGGGCCCACGAGCAGTACTTC.

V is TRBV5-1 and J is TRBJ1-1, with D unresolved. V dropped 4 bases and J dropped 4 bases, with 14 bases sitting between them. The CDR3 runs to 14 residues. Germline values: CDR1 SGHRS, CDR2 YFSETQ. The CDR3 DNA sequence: TGCGCCAGCAGCCCTGGAGTGTTGGGCACTGAAGCTTTCTTT. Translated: CASSPGVLGTEAFF. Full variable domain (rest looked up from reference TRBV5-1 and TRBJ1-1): KAGVTQTPRYLIKTRGQQVTLSCSPISGHRSVSWYQQTPGQGLQFLFEYFSETQRNKGNFPGRFSGRQFSNSRSEMNVSTLELGDSALYLCASSPGVLGTEAFFGQGTRLTVV.

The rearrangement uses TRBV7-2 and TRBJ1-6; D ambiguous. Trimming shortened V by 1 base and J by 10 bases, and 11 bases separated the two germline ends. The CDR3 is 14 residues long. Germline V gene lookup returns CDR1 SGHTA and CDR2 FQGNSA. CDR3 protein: CASSLVVLGSPLHF. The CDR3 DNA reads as TGTGCCAGCAGCTTAGTTGTATTGGGCTCACCCCTCCACTTT.

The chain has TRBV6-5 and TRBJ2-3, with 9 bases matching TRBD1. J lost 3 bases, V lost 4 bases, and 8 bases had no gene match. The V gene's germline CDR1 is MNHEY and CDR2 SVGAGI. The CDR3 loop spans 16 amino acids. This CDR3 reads CASSSGSGTGTDTQYF. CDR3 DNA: TGTGCCAGCAGTTCCGGCTCCGGGACAGGGACAGATACGCAGTATTTT.

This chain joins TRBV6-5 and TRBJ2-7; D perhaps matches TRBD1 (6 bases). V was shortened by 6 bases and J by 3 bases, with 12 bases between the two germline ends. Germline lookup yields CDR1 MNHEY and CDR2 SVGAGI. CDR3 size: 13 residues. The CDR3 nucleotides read TGTGCCAGCAGACAGGGACAAATCTACGAGCAGTACTTC. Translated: CASRQGQIYEQYF.

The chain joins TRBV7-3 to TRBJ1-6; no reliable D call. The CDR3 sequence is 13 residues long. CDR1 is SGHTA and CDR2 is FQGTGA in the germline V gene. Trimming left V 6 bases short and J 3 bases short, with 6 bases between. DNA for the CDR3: TGTGCCAGCAGGAGGGACTATAATTCACCCCTCCACTTT. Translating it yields CASRRDYNSPLHF.

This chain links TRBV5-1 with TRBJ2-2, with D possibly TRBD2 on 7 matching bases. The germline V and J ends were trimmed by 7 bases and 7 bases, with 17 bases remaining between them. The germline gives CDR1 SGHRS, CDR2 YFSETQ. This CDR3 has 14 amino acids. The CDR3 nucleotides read TGCGCCAGCGGGAGGGACCCACAGGGCGGGGAGCTGTTTTTT. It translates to CASGRDPQGGELFF. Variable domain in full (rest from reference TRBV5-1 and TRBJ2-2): KAGVTQTPRYLIKTRGQQVTLSCSPISGHRSVSWYQQTPGQGLQFLFEYFSETQRNKGNFPGRFSGRQFSNSRSEMNVSTLELGDSALYLCASGRDPQGGELFFGEGSRLTVL.